This T cell receptor beta chain is from a study of cytotoxic CD8 clonotypes in ibrutinib-treated CLL. Study-wide results and limits: Against age-matched healthy donors, baseline clonality ran higher and tracked circulating CD8+ T-cell counts.

Points on this clone: Its antigen is not known.

Deletions cut 6 bases from V and 1 base from J, with 6 bases between. The CDR3 consists of 12 residues. Germline assignment: CDR1 LNHDA and CDR2 SQIVND (reference sequence). The data were produced by immunoSEQ multiplex PCR, yet TCRdb's version contains in-frame clones alone and is incomplete. There are around 25,000 clones in the sample; 69% occur only once, and just over 50% lies in the top ten. The receptor was derived from a human donor with chronic lymphocytic leukemia. The chain combines TRBV19 with TRBJ2-5; D is uncertain. The source was PBMCs, collected at disease progression, from a patient treated with ibrutinib. The DNA for the CDR3 is TGTGCCAGTAGCCGGTCCCAAGAGACCCAGTACTTC. Amino acids: CASSRSQETQYF. Supplemented by reference TRBV19 and TRBJ2-5, the full variable domain reads DGGITQSPKYLFRKEGQNVTLSCEQNLNHDAMYWYRQDPGQGLRLIYYSQIVNDFQKGDIAEGYSVSREKKESFPLTVTSAQKNPTAFYLCASSRSQETQYFGPGTRLLVL.